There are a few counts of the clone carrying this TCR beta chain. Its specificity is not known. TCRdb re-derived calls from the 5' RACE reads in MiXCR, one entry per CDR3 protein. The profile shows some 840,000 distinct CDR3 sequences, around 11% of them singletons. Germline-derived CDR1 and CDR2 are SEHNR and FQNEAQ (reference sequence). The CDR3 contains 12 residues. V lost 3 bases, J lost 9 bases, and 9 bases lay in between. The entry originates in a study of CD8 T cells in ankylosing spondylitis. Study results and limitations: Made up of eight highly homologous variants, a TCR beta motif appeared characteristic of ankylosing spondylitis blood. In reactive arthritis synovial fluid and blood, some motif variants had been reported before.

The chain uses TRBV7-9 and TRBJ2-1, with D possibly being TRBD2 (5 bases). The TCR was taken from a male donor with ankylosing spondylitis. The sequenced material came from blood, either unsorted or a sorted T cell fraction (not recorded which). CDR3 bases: TGTGCCAGCAGCTTGAGGGAGATTGAGCAGTTCTTC. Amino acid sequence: CASSLREIEQFF.